In this sample, the clone carrying this TCR beta chain turned up a few times. Its antigen is not identified. A universal primer site was added by template switching, and unique molecular identifiers were carried by the cDNA. TCRdb reanalysed the 5' RACE reads using MiXCR and keeps one entry per CDR3 protein. Among about 520,000 distinct CDR3 sequences listed, less than 25% were seen once. The source of the sample is a study of identical twins. Overall study results and limits: Insertion counts were lower in abundant cord blood beta clonotypes, a trend that memory repertoires did not show.

These data were likewise used in another study, on T cells expressing NK-cell markers. That publication notes: NKG2C+ dominant clonotypes from over 5 donors made up about 1.0-7.5% of CD8+ T cells. Dominance of the CD3+CD56-NKG2C+ fraction by these clonotypes also held in several donors.

The specimen sequenced was CD4+ T cells sorted from blood. The receptor was derived from a woman under 30 in good health.

The CDR3 is CASTQSGRGYSNEQFF. In nucleotides, the CDR3 is TGTGCCAGCACCCAAAGCGGGAGAGGTTACAGCAATGAGCAGTTCTTC. The chain combines TRBV12-3 or TRBV12-4 with TRBJ2-1, with 8 bases that match TRBD2. V gave up 7 bases and J gave up 6 bases; unmatched junction bases: 14. The CDR3 sequence is 16 residues long.